The 11 T cell receptor beta chains presented below share a single source sample, sequenced in a study of early T cells in non-severe SARS-CoV-2 infection. TCRdb ran MiXCR on the 5' RACE reads and lists one entry per CDR3 protein. The sample holds roughly 70,000 distinct CDR3 sequences; about 13% are singletons and the top ten take around 4.8%. Sequenced material: whole blood. These receptors were taken from an adult who was a healthcare worker with PCR-confirmed SARS-CoV-2 infection or an uninfected control (not recorded which).

This clonotype appeared a few times. This chain joins TRBV9 and TRBJ1-6; D unresolved. Trimming shortened V by 4 bases and J by 3 bases, and 8 bases separated the two germline ends. The germline gives CDR1 SGDLS, CDR2 YYNGEE. This CDR3 contains 14 residues. CDR3 nucleotides: TGTGCCAGCAGCCCTACCGACTATAATTCACCCCTCCACTTT. This translates into CASSPTDYNSPLHF. The whole variable domain, filled in from reference TRBV9 and TRBJ1-6, reads DSGVTQTPKHLITATGQRVTLRCSPRSGDLSVYWYQQSLDQGLQFLIQYYNGEERAKGNILERFSAQQFPDLHSELNLSSLELGDSALYFCASSPTDYNSPLHFGNGTRLTVT.

The table lists this clonotype with many counts. The genes are TRBV19 and TRBJ2-3; D is unclear. The germline CDR1 and CDR2 sequences are LNHDA and SQIVND (reference sequence). V shed 3 bases and J shed 2 bases, with 21 bases lying between them. CDR3 length: 18 residues. The CDR3 loop reads CASSIFGPSSPVTDTQYF. CDR3 nucleotides: TGTGCCAGTAGTATCTTTGGGCCCTCTTCGCCGGTCACAGATACGCAGTATTTT.

This clonotype has only a few counts. The rearrangement joins TRBV5-4 to TRBJ2-1; 11 nucleotides align to TRBD2. The CDR3 extends over 16 amino acids. Germline V gives CDR1 SGHNT, CDR2 YYREEE (reference sequence). V trimming: 6 bases; J trimming: 5 bases; junction bases outside the gene matches: 10. DNA of the CDR3: TGTGCCAGCACCCCCTCAGGGGGACTAGCGGACAATGAGCAGTTCTTC. Protein product: CASTPSGGLADNEQFF.

This clonotype was recorded at least ten times. The rearrangement joins TRBV6-5 to TRBJ1-4; D is undetermined. Germline V lookup: CDR1 MNHEY, CDR2 SVGAGI. This CDR3 is built from 11 residues. Trimming removed 6 bases from V and 10 bases from J, with 9 bases in between. In DNA, the CDR3 is TGTGCCAGCAGACAACTGGGAAAACTGTTTTTT. Translated, it gives CASRQLGKLFF.

This clonotype was picked up many times. This rearrangement joins TRBV7-9 to TRBJ1-1; 7 positions agree with TRBD1. V lost 7 bases, J lost 6 bases, and 8 bases stayed unmatched. The length of the CDR3 is 13 residues. Germline V gene data show CDR1 as SEHNR and CDR2 as FQNEAQ (reference sequence). In DNA, the CDR3 is TGTGCCAGCACCCCCCGACAGGGACCTGAAGCTTTCTTT. This sequence encodes CASTPRQGPEAFF.

This clonotype has only a few counts. The J gene is TRBJ2-1, the V gene TRBV18; 10 positions agree with TRBD1. This CDR3 has 15 amino acids. From germline, CDR1 is KGHSH and CDR2 LQKENI. Trimming at V came to 3 bases and at J to 3 bases, leaving 2 bases not matched to a gene. The CDR3 reads CASSPGTGVYNEQFF. The CDR3 DNA sequence: TGTGCCAGCTCACCTGGGACAGGGGTCTACAATGAGCAGTTCTTC. Full variable domain (rest looked up from reference TRBV18 and TRBJ2-1): NAGVMQNPRHLVRRRGQEARLRCSPMKGHSHVYWYRQLPEEGLKFMVYLQKENIIDESGMPKERFSAEFPKEGPSILRIQQVVRGDSAAYFCASSPGTGVYNEQFFGPGTRLTVL.

In its sample, this clonotype was seen many times. This chain connects TRBV11-2 to TRBJ2-7; 7 bases are shared with TRBD2. Germline CDR1 reads SGHAT; CDR2 reads FQNNGV. The CDR3 spans 17 residues. With V trimmed by 4 bases and J by 6 bases, 18 bases remained unmatched. The CDR3 DNA follows: TGTGCCAGCAGCTACCTGGGGGACTACTCCCCGGCCCCCGAGCAGTACTTC. It codes for CASSYLGDYSPAPEQYF.

This clonotype was counted between two and nine times. The J gene is TRBJ2-2, the V gene TRBV9; 9 nucleotides line up with TRBD1. Germline CDR1 is SGDLS and CDR2 is YYNGEE. J was trimmed by 7 bases and V by 0 bases; bases with no gene match: 4. The CDR3 covers 15 residues. In nucleotides, the CDR3 is TGTGCCAGCAGCGTAGCGACAGGGGGAGTCGGGGAGCTGTTTTTT. Its translation is CASSVATGGVGELFF.

Many counts were recorded for this clonotype. The V and J genes are TRBV2 and TRBJ2-1; the match to TRBD2 covers 10 bases. The CDR3 is 15 residues long. Germline V gene sequence: CDR1 SNHLY, CDR2 FYNNEI. V lost 5 bases to trimming and J lost 3 bases; unmatched junction nucleotides: 4. CDR3 loop: CASSYLAGDYNEQFF. CDR3 in DNA: TGTGCCAGCAGTTACCTAGCGGGGGACTACAATGAGCAGTTCTTC.

In its sample, this clonotype was seen many times. The chain uses TRBV5-1 and TRBJ1-2; 9 bases map to TRBD1. Germline loops: CDR1 SGHRS, CDR2 YFSETQ. The CDR3 loop spans 15 amino acids. The trim removed 4 bases at V and 0 bases at J, leaving 4 bases unmatched. CDR3 region: CASSPDRGSNYGYTF. The CDR3 DNA sequence: TGCGCCAGCAGCCCGGACAGGGGTTCTAACTATGGCTACACCTTC.

The genes are TRBV19 and TRBJ2-5, with D possibly being TRBD1 or TRBD2 (5 bases each). The length of the CDR3 is 15 residues. Germline CDR1 and CDR2: LNHDA and SQIVND (reference sequence). Trimming left V 3 bases short and J 2 bases short, with 13 bases between. The CDR3 reads CASSIYGTGQETQYF. The CDR3 coding sequence is TGTGCCAGTAGTATTTATGGGACGGGGCAAGAGACCCAGTACTTC.